The T cell receptor beta chain described here comes from a study of OX40 agonist ivuxolimab in advanced cancers. Study summary: Six ivuxolimab dose levels, 0.01 to 10 mg/kg, were given intravenously every 2 weeks. Prior checkpoint blockade (anti-PD-1, anti-PD-L1 or anti-CTLA-4) was permitted; approximately 40% had it. From roughly 20 to 79 years was the age range, with a mean of roughly 64 years, and over 80% were male.

Some clones are missing from TCRdb's copy, which holds only in-frame ones; the method was immunoSEQ multiplex PCR. The sample has about 61,000 clones; over 80% are singletons. Per the germline V gene, CDR1 is SNHLY and CDR2 is FYNNEI. The CDR3 sequence is 15 residues long. V was shortened by 7 bases and J by 0 bases, with 13 bases between the two germline ends. If patients had autoimmune disease history or systemic immunosuppression, they were excluded. Material: CD4+ or CD8+ T cells sorted from blood, obtained in a trial of the OX40 agonist ivuxolimab. The clonotype originates from an adult with an advanced solid tumor such as melanoma, head and neck, liver or kidney cancer. V is TRBV2 and J is TRBJ2-1, with D hard to call. The CDR3 here is CASTQGKSSYNEQFF. For the CDR3, the DNA is TGTGCCAGCACCCAAGGGAAAAGCTCCTACAATGAGCAGTTCTTC.